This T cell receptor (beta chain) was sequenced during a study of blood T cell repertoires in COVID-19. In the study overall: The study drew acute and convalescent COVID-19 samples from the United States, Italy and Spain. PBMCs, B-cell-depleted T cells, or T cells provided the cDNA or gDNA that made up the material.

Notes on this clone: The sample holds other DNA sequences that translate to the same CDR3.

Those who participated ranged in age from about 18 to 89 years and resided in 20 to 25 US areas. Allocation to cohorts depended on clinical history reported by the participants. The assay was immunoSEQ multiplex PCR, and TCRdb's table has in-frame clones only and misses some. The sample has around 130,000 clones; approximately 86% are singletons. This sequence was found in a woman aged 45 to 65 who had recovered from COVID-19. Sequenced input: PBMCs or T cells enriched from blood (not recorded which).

Written as DNA, the CDR3 is TGTGCCAGCAGCGAGGGACAGCTGAACACTGAAGCTTTCTTT. This encodes CASSEGQLNTEAFF. The V and J genes are TRBV2 and TRBJ1-1; 7 bases map to TRBD1. The CDR3 covers 14 residues. CDR1 is SNHLY and CDR2 is FYNNEI in the germline V gene. The trim removed 6 bases at V and 0 bases at J, leaving 4 bases unmatched.